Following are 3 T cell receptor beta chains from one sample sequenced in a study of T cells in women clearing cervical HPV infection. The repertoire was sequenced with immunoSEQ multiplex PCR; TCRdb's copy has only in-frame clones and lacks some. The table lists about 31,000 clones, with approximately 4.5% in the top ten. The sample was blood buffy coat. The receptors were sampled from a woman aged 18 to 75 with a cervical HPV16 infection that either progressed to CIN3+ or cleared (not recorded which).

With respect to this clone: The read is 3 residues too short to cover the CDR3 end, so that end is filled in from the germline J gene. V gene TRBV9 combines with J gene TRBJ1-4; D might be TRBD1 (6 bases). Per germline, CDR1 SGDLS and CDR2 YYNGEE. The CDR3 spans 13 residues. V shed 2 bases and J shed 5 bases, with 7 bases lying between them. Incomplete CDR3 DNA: TGTGCCAGCAGCGTGGACAGCAATGAAAAA. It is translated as CASSVDSNEK. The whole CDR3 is CASSVDSNEKLFF.

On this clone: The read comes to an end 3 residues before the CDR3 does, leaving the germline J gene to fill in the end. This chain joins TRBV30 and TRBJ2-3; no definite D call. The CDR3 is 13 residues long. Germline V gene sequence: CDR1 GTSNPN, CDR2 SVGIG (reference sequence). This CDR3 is CAWSVSGQETQYF. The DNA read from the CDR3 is TGTGCCTGGAGTGTATCAGGTCAAGAGACG.

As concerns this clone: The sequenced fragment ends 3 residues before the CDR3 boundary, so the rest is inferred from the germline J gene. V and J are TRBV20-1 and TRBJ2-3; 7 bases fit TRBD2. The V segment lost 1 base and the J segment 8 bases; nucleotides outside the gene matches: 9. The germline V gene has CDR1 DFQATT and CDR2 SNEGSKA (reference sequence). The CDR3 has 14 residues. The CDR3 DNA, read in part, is TGCAGTGCTAGAGGAAGGACTAGGAATGTTACG. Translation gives CSARGRTRNVT. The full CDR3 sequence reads CSARGRTRNVTQYF.